This T cell receptor beta chain was sequenced in a study of CD8 T cells in ankylosing spondylitis (dated by TCRdb to the late 2010s). Notes on the research overall: To find TCR variants linked to disease, the study profiled T cell receptor beta repertoires in ankylosing spondylitis patients and healthy donors. Peripheral blood samples were taken, and synovial fluid was additionally collected from ankylosing spondylitis patients. The full study cohort comprised about 24 ankylosing spondylitis patients and over a hundred healthy donors. Overall results and qualifications from the work: Some motif variants were previously reported in synovial fluid and blood of reactive arthritis patients, suggesting common disease-initiation mechanisms. A TCR beta motif made up of eight highly homologous amino acid variants appeared to be characteristic of blood from ankylosing spondylitis patients. The disease-linked clones had a CD8+ phenotype and were found at relatively low frequencies in peripheral blood. Significant enrichment of the disease-linked clones was reported in matched synovial fluid samples from ankylosing spondylitis patients.

This clonotype was seen repeatedly, ten times or more. Its target antigen remains unknown. No much larger clone exists at a distance of one base, and base qualities are not known. TCRdb names Illumina HiSeq 2500 as the instrument used. Quantitative 5'-RACE with molecular barcodes was the method used to prepare the TCR beta libraries. As for the authors' bioinformatics: A new computational method, built on a probabilistic model of VDJ rearrangement, was used to identify disease-linked TCR variants. Clones were called with MiXCR by TCRdb after fastp trimmed the public reads at Q25, and only in-frame beta chains were retained. Entries that share a CDR3 protein sequence are merged under the most common genes and DNA. None of the V and J calls come from the authors' own analysis; TCRdb made them. The sample table shows under 300,000 distinct CDR3 sequences, and 9.5% to 12% are seen once. Roughly 6.8% of the sample is in the top ten clones.

The germline V gene provides CDR1 SGHRS and CDR2 YFSETQ. For this chain, trimming is 0 bases at the V end and 4 bases at the J end, and the number of junction bases without a gene match is 9. There are 16 amino acids in the CDR3, from cysteine to phenylalanine inclusive. Only the CDR3 part of the read is kept: 48 bases, read in frame from the first base. The source of this sequence is a male donor with ankylosing spondylitis or in good health (not recorded which). The sequence is built from TRBV5-1 and TRBJ2-5, and TRBD2 matches 7 of the central bases. The specimen sequenced was blood, either unsorted or a sorted T cell fraction (not recorded which). The encoded CDR3 is CASSLAVAGVTETQYF. In nucleotide form, the sequence is TGCGCCAGCAGCTTGGCCGTGGCGGGAGTGACAGAGACCCAGTACTTC.